This TCR beta chain is drawn from a study of siplizumab effects on memory and regulatory T cells (dated by TCRdb to about 2019). Study-wide context: The study examined how the anti-CD2 antibody siplizumab affects alloreactive T-cell subsets in allogeneic mixed lymphocyte reactions built from human PBMCs.

Sorted unstimulated T cells and proliferating T cells recovered from mixed lymphocyte reactions underwent TCRbeta CDR3 sequencing. Fresh whole blood from ten to eleven HLA-typed healthy donors served as the source for isolating PBMCs. Unstimulated CD4+ regulatory T cells were FACS-sorted to map the origin of alloreactive clones. Library preparation used the immunoSEQ multiplex PCR assay. Each sample had about 10^5 TCR templates assayed by the deep sequencing platform. Genomic DNA extracted from sorted T cells was used for TCRbeta CDR3 sequencing. In the source study's methods: The R programming language was used for clonal analysis of TCRbeta CDR3 data. Alloreactive CD4+ and CD8+ clones were identified by comparing unstimulated samples to CFSE-low samples taken after the reaction. Alloreactive CD4+ clones were assigned to regulatory or non-regulatory origin by matching sequences to sorted unstimulated Treg and non-Treg repertoires. This immuneACCESS table, as held by TCRdb, lists in-frame sequences with V and J called but not all clones. Of the missing ones, under half trace to an unresolved V gene in checked studies; the others have no known cause. The DNA gave D and trimming, while V, J and clone size come from that table. The sample has over 100,000 clones on record, about 91% of them singletons. The ten largest account for around 0.73% of the sample.

CDR1 is given as SSHAT and CDR2 as FNYEAQ, both from the germline V gene (reference sequence). V is clipped by 4 bases and J by 7 bases, and the sequence between their germline boundaries is 13 bases long. The CDR3 sequence holds 13 residues, the cysteine and phenylalanine included. CDR3 DNA is the only sequence kept; it has 39 bases, read in frame from the first base. Regarding this clone: Its antigen remains undetermined. No quality values exist for individual bases; no much larger clone is one base distant.

The investigation overall reported the following: Siplizumab significantly reduced the cumulative frequency of alloreactive sequences traceable to unstimulated CD4+ memory T cells. Because sequences at frequencies below about 10^-5 were poorly captured, only a minor fraction of alloreactive clones could be mapped back to unstimulated subsets. Greater diversity appeared to be present in unstimulated naive T cells than in memory T cells, and a substantial contribution to the alloresponse seemed to be made by naive cells. Whether proliferating Tregs from siplizumab cultures were suppressive was not functionally confirmed. A naive or memory phenotype could not be assigned to roughly 80-97% of proliferating CD4+ or CD8+ clones. Of the alloreactive CD4+ clones that could be mapped, the Treg-derived share averaged about 63% with siplizumab compared with under 35% in control reactions.

The V gene is TRBV7-7 and the J gene is TRBJ2-5, and perhaps TRBD1 as D gene, on 6 matching bases. The sequenced material came from Tregs sorted from blood. This TCR derives from a human donor in good health. The nucleotide sequence reads as follows: TGTGCCAGCAGCTCAGGGGAGTCGTGGACCCAGTACTTC. The translation is CASSSGESWTQYF.